This TCR beta chain was identified in a study of blood T cells in healthy people across ages. Then a second PCR, running about 6 to 12 cycles, was carried out with a sample-barcoded 5' primer and a J-beta primer mix. TCRdb reanalysed the 5' RACE reads using MiXCR and keeps one entry per CDR3 protein. The table has about 760,000 distinct CDR3 sequences, around a quarter seen once; the top ten hold under 10%. This sample was also put to use in a study of T cells of mothers and their children.

Sequences were obtained from blood. The sequence came from a boy younger than 18 in good health.

CDR3 nucleotide sequence: TGTGCCAGTAGAAGAAGCGGGGGCAGGGAGCTGTTTTTT. This sequence encodes CASRRSGGRELFF. This chain links TRBV19 with TRBJ2-2; 8 bases line up with TRBD2. Germline assignment: CDR1 LNHDA and CDR2 SQIVND (reference sequence). The trim removed 6 bases at V and 9 bases at J, leaving 6 bases unmatched. The CDR3 consists of 13 residues.